The T cell receptor (beta chain) under discussion was sequenced for a study of cytomegalovirus exposure and HLA in healthy donors. Broader study findings: Most TCR sequences were seen very rarely across donors, but some public TCRs occurred in many. TCR beta chain V- and J-gene trimming was linked, in a later analysis, to a missense variant in DCLRE1C. Data from an earlier analysis indicated that most TCR beta V segments were productive either about 90% or about 30% of the time.

About this clone: What it recognizes is unknown.

CDR1 LNHDA and CDR2 SQIVND come from the germline V gene (reference sequence). The CDR3 covers 15 residues. Between the trimmed V and J ends, which lost 7 bases and 1 base, there was a span of 13 bases. The PCR had 60 Vbeta and 13 Jbeta primers. Original methodology: Per a later analysis, the number of unique TCR beta chains was around 80 million, of which around 10 million were shared. Clones were sequenced by immunoSEQ multiplex PCR, and TCRdb holds only the in-frame ones, with some missing. D and trimming come from the DNA, and the V and J calls and clone size come from that table. The sample yields fewer than 150,000 clones, approximately 80% seen once.

This sequence originates from a female donor in good health and CMV-seropositive. The genes are TRBV19 and TRBJ2-2; possible D gene TRBD2, 6 bases. Sequences were obtained from PBMCs. CDR3 region: CASTLRGVNTGELFF. The CDR3, as DNA: TGTGCCAGTACCCTGCGGGGAGTGAACACCGGGGAGCTGTTTTTT.